The 30 T cell receptor beta chains below were found in one sample sequenced in a study of blood T cell repertoires in COVID-19. Profiled with immunoSEQ multiplex PCR; TCRdb holds only in-frame clones, not every one. Altogether approximately 220,000 clones are present, about 87% being singletons, with the ten largest covering just over 2.5%. The material sequenced was PBMCs or T cells enriched from blood (not recorded which). These receptors all come from a woman in her 30s with acute COVID-19.

The chain combines TRBV6-6 with TRBJ1-5, with 9 bases identical to TRBD1. The CDR3 is made up of 16 amino acids. CDR1 is MNHNY, CDR2 SVGAGI, per germline (reference sequence). V dropped 3 bases and J dropped 5; count of bases not matched to a gene: 8. The CDR3 DNA reads TGTGCCAGCAGTTATCTTGGGACAGGGATTGATCAGCCCCAGCATTTT. Translating gives CASSYLGTGIDQPQHF.

V usage is TRBV7-8 and J usage is TRBJ1-2, with TRBD1 identical over 10 bases. The junction had 8 bases not matched to a gene; V was cut back by 3 bases and J by 4 bases. In germline, CDR1 is SGHVS, CDR2 FQNEAQ. CDR3 length: 16 residues. The CDR3 DNA sequence: TGTGCCAGCAGCTTGGAGACAGGGGGCGAGGGCTATGGCTACACCTTC. This gives the protein CASSLETGGEGYGYTF. The whole variable domain, filled in from reference TRBV7-8 and TRBJ1-2, reads GAGVSQSPRYKVAKRGQDVALRCDPISGHVSLFWYQQALGQGPEFLTYFQNEAQLDKSGLPSDRFFAERPEGSVSTLKIQRTQQEDSAVYLCASSLETGGEGYGYTFGSGTRLTVV.

The CDR3 nucleotides read TGTGCCAGCAGCTTGCGCAGGGTTGAATATGAGCAGTTCTTC. It translates to CASSLRRVEYEQFF. This chain connects TRBV7-2 to TRBJ2-1; D may be TRBD1 (5 bases). Trimming pared 3 bases from V and 8 bases from J, leaving 14 bases between. Germline CDR1 is SGHTA and CDR2 is FQGNSA. CDR3 length: 14 residues.

This rearrangement joins TRBV5-1 to TRBJ1-2; possibly TRBD1 for D (6 bases). The V end lost 3 bases, the J end lost 0 bases, and 12 bases lay between the germline ends. Germline values: CDR1 SGHRS, CDR2 YFSETQ. The CDR3 has 15 amino acids. CDR3 sequence: CASSSTGPTNYGYTF. CDR3 in DNA: TGCGCCAGCAGCTCTACAGGGCCTACTAACTATGGCTACACCTTC.

J is TRBJ2-7 and V is TRBV10-1, with D hard to call. The germline CDR1 and CDR2 sequences are WNHNN and SYGVQD (reference sequence). Trimming shortened V by 0 bases and J by 5 bases, and 8 bases separated the two germline ends. CDR3 length: 13 residues. DNA for the CDR3: TGCGCCAGCAGTGAGTCCCTCCGTGACGAGCAGTACTTC. Translation gives CASSESLRDEQYF.

The chain couples TRBV19 to TRBJ1-1, with D perhaps TRBD1 (5 bases). CDR1 LNHDA and CDR2 SQIVND come from the germline V gene (reference sequence). This CDR3 comprises 14 residues. V was clipped by 6 bases and J by 1 base, with 12 bases between them. The CDR3 region has the DNA TGTGCCAGTAGCCCCGACAGAAGGAACACTGAAGCTTTCTTT. As protein: CASSPDRRNTEAFF.

This rearrangement joins TRBV5-4 to TRBJ2-2; D unresolved. V lost 2 bases and J lost 5, with 10 bases in between. Germline-derived CDR1 and CDR2 are SGHNT and YYREEE (reference sequence). The CDR3 runs 14 residues. CDR3 sequence reads: CASSFATSTGELFF. DNA for the CDR3: TGTGCCAGCAGCTTTGCGACATCGACCGGGGAGCTGTTTTTT.

The V and J genes are TRBV7-9 and TRBJ2-3; D might be TRBD1 (6 bases). The CDR3 is 15 amino acids. Germline V gene lookup returns CDR1 SEHNR and CDR2 FQNEAQ (reference sequence). Trimming removed 6 bases at V and 4 bases at J, with 17 bases between. In DNA, the CDR3 is TGTGCCAGCAGGCCGGACAGTACCGGCGCAGATACGCAGTATTTT. Translated: CASRPDSTGADTQYF.

The chain employs TRBV29-1 and TRBJ1-2; D is ambiguous. The CDR3 is 12 residues long. V gave up 3 bases and J gave up 12 bases, with 17 bases separating them. The germline V gene encodes CDR1 SQVTM and CDR2 ANQGSEA. CDR3 nucleotides: TGCAGCGTTGACGGCCTTACGGGAAAAAACACCTTC. Protein sequence: CSVDGLTGKNTF.

The chain is built from TRBV7-9 and TRBJ1-5; 7 nucleotides align to TRBD1. Germline V gene data show CDR1 as SEHNR and CDR2 as FQNEAQ (reference sequence). The CDR3 loop spans 16 amino acids. J gave up 6 bases and V 5 bases, and 13 bases lay outside the gene matches. The CDR3 is CASSQTAGGRSQPQHF. The CDR3 nucleotides are TGTGCCAGCAGCCAGACGGCAGGGGGTAGGAGTCAGCCCCAGCATTTT. The entire variable domain, with the rest obtained from reference TRBV7-9 and TRBJ1-5, is as follows: DTGVSQNPRHKITKRGQNVTFRCDPISEHNRLYWYRQTLGQGPEFLTYFQNEAQLEKSRLLSDRFSAERPKGSFSTLEIQRTEQGDSAMYLCASSQTAGGRSQPQHFGDGTRLSIL.

The gene calls are TRBV19 and TRBJ2-1; D remains ambiguous. Per germline, CDR1 LNHDA and CDR2 SQIVND (reference sequence). The CDR3 has 12 amino acids. With 5 bases removed from V and 5 bases from J, the gap between germline ends came to 7 bases. CDR3: CASSLGDNEQFF. As DNA, the CDR3 is TGTGCCAGTAGTCTCGGTGACAATGAGCAGTTCTTC. Full variable domain (remainder filled in from reference TRBV19 and TRBJ2-1): DGGITQSPKYLFRKEGQNVTLSCEQNLNHDAMYWYRQDPGQGLRLIYYSQIVNDFQKGDIAEGYSVSREKKESFPLTVTSAQKNPTAFYLCASSLGDNEQFFGPGTRLTVL.

The chain has TRBV27 and TRBJ2-7; TRBD2 matches at 9 bases. Germline CDR1 MNHEY, CDR2 SMNVEV (reference sequence). The CDR3 totals 15 residues. V shed 5 bases and J 5 bases; nucleotides not matched to a gene: 10. The CDR3 protein is CASSPRLAGVHEQYF. In DNA form, the CDR3 reads TGTGCCAGCAGTCCCCGGTTAGCGGGGGTCCACGAGCAGTACTTC.

This chain joins TRBV19 and TRBJ2-1; 10 bases fit TRBD1. The CDR3 has 17 amino acids. Germline lookup yields CDR1 LNHDA and CDR2 SQIVND (reference sequence). Trimming at V came to 0 bases and at J to 4 bases, leaving 6 bases not matched to a gene. CDR3 DNA sequence: TGTGCCAGTAGTATAGATTCCGGGACAGGGGCGTACAATGAGCAGTTCTTC. It encodes CASSIDSGTGAYNEQFF.

V gene TRBV19 combines with J gene TRBJ2-1; D is undetermined. V shed 3 bases and J shed 0 bases, with 6 bases lying between them. The CDR3 sequence is 14 residues long. Looked up from germline, CDR1 is LNHDA and CDR2 is SQIVND (reference sequence). The CDR3 DNA reads as TGTGCCAGTAGTATTCAGTACTCCTACAATGAGCAGTTCTTC. It codes for CASSIQYSYNEQFF.

The V gene is TRBV19, the J gene TRBJ2-1; 9 bases agree with TRBD2. V dropped 6 bases and J dropped 3; count of bases not matched to a gene: 3. The germline V gene encodes CDR1 LNHDA and CDR2 SQIVND (reference sequence). The length of the CDR3 is 14 residues. This CDR3 is CASRPAGGYNEQFF. CDR3 in DNA: TGTGCCAGTAGACCAGCGGGGGGCTACAATGAGCAGTTCTTC.

The chain is built from TRBV7-9 and TRBJ2-3, with D tentatively TRBD2 (6 bases). The length of the CDR3 is 15 residues. Trimming stripped 5 bases from V and 2 bases from J, with 14 bases between. Per germline, CDR1 SEHNR and CDR2 FQNEAQ (reference sequence). CDR3 bases: TGTGCCAGCAGCGGTGGAGCGGGCTACACAGATACGCAGTATTTT. This sequence encodes CASSGGAGYTDTQYF.

J is TRBJ2-3 and V is TRBV5-1, with TRBD2 identical over 9 bases. CDR1 and CDR2 from the germline V gene are SGHRS and YFSETQ. The trim removed 5 bases at V and 3 bases at J, leaving 4 bases unmatched. The CDR3 length is 14 residues. CDR3 in amino acids: CASRMSGGTDTQYF. The DNA for the CDR3 is TGCGCCAGCAGGATGAGCGGGGGGACAGATACGCAGTATTTT.

This chain's CDR3 is CASSGRGQAVEKLFF. The CDR3 nucleotides are TGTGCCAGTAGTGGGCGTGGACAGGCGGTTGAAAAACTGTTTTTT. This rearrangement joins TRBV19 to TRBJ1-4; 7 positions match TRBD1. The V gene end was trimmed by 5 bases and the J gene end by 7 bases; junction bases not matched to a gene: 10. The CDR3 totals 15 residues. CDR1 and CDR2 from the germline V gene are LNHDA and SQIVND (reference sequence).

V usage is TRBV9 and J usage is TRBJ1-1; D uncertain. Germline loops: CDR1 SGDLS, CDR2 YYNGEE. The CDR3 has 13 amino acids. V was trimmed by 2 bases and J by 7 bases, leaving 12 bases between them. The CDR3 region has the DNA TGTGCCAGCAGCGTGGGAGTCGTGAGTGAAGCTTTCTTT. This codes for CASSVGVVSEAFF.

The J gene is TRBJ1-1, the V gene TRBV10-2, with 8 bases identical to TRBD1. This CDR3 spans 17 amino acids. The germline CDR1 and CDR2 sequences are WSHSY and SAAADI. The V and J ends lost 1 base and 1 base, in that order; junction bases with no gene match: 8. Here the CDR3 reads CASSEYPDRGPNTEAFF. CDR3 sequence (DNA): TGCGCCAGCAGTGAGTATCCCGACAGGGGTCCGAACACTGAAGCTTTCTTT.

A few counts support this clone. J is TRBJ1-6 and V is TRBV7-9; TRBD1 agrees at 9 bases. Trimming cost V 5 bases and J 7 bases; bases outside gene matches: 9. The CDR3 has 16 residues. Germline lookup yields CDR1 SEHNR and CDR2 FQNEAQ (reference sequence). CDR3 residues: CASSLGGTGTNSPLHF. The CDR3, as DNA: TGTGCCAGCAGCCTGGGGGGGACAGGGACCAATTCACCCCTCCACTTT.

This clone was seen more than once but under ten times. The chain recombines TRBV18 with TRBJ1-1, with 7 bases identical to TRBD1. The germline gives CDR1 KGHSH, CDR2 LQKENI. CDR3 length: 15 amino acids. Unmatched junction bases numbered 7, after V lost 3 bases and J lost 3 bases. The CDR3 here is CASSPGTATDTEAFF. CDR3 nucleotides: TGTGCCAGCTCACCGGGGACAGCGACAGACACTGAAGCTTTCTTT.

The V gene is TRBV3-1 (or the pseudogene TRBV3-2), the J gene TRBJ2-3; 11 bases agree with TRBD2. Trimming cost V 0 bases and J 9 bases; bases outside gene matches: 11. The CDR3 has 17 amino acids. CDR1 LGHDT and CDR2 YNNKEL come from the germline V gene (reference sequence). The CDR3 loop is CASSQDETSGGWGTQYF. The CDR3 nucleotides are TGTGCCAGCAGCCAAGATGAAACTAGCGGGGGTTGGGGAACGCAGTATTTT.

This clone was recorded only once. V and J are TRBV12-5 and TRBJ2-4; D perhaps matches TRBD1 (6 bases). Trimming took off 4 bases at V and 0 bases at J, with 22 bases between the two ends. Germline V lookup: CDR1 LGHNT, CDR2 FRNRAP. This CDR3 is 19 amino acids long. The DNA of the CDR3 is TGTGCTAGTGGTTCGACTATTCAGGACAGCCAGTTAGCCAAAAACATTCAGTACTTC. This gives the protein CASGSTIQDSQLAKNIQYF. The full variable domain, in which reference TRBV12-5 and TRBJ2-4 provide the parts outside the CDR3, is DARVTQTPRHKVTEMGQEVTMRCQPILGHNTVFWYRQTMMQGLELLAYFRNRAPLDDSGMPKDRFSAEMPDATLATLKIQPSEPRDSAVYFCASGSTIQDSQLAKNIQYFGAGTRLSVL.

J is TRBJ2-2 and V is TRBV7-2; D unresolved. V lost 3 bases to trimming and J lost 0 bases, with 11 bases between them. The CDR3 extends over 16 amino acids. Germline-derived CDR1 and CDR2 are SGHTA and FQGNSA. The CDR3 DNA reads as TGTGCCAGCAGCTTCTGGGCTCAGACGAACACCGGGGAGCTGTTTTTT. As protein: CASSFWAQTNTGELFF.

This rearrangement joins TRBV12-3 or TRBV12-4 to TRBJ1-3; unclear D gene. This CDR3 is 13 amino acids long. The V end lost 2 bases, the J end lost 3 bases, and 5 bases lay between the germline ends. This CDR3 reads CASSLYYGNTIYF. In DNA form, the CDR3 reads TGTGCCAGCAGTTTATATTATGGAAACACCATATATTTT.

The chain uses TRBV21-1 and TRBJ2-3; the table's TRBD2 call for D was not verified on the DNA. TRBV21-1 corresponds to a pseudogene. The CDR3 totals 19 residues. Written as DNA, the CDR3 is TGTGCCAGCAGCAAAGAGGAAGCGGGGGCCCGGGACCCTAACGATACGCAGTATTTT. Its translation is CASSKEEAGARDPNDTQYF.

A single count supports this clone. This chain joins TRBV11-2 and TRBJ1-2, with D perhaps TRBD1 (5 bases). This CDR3 has 15 residues. Germline V gene data show CDR1 as SGHAT and CDR2 as FQNNGV. The V gene lost 5 bases and the J gene lost 7 bases, with 20 bases spanning the gap. As DNA, the CDR3 is TGTGCCAGCAGCCCGGTTCGGGGGGGGTTAGTTGGCTACACCTTC. Translated: CASSPVRGGLVGYTF.

Regarding this clone: The same CDR3 arises from other DNA sequences in this sample as well. The chain is built from TRBV4-1 and TRBJ1-2, with no clear D. Germline V lookup: CDR1 MGHRA, CDR2 YSYEKL. Trimming shortened V by 0 bases and J by 1 base, and 6 bases separated the two germline ends. This CDR3 is 14 amino acids long. DNA for the CDR3: TGCGCCAGCAGCCAAGATCGGGGTAACTATGGCTACACCTTC. This translates into CASSQDRGNYGYTF.

The chain employs TRBV30 and TRBJ1-5; tentatively, D is TRBD1 (5 bases). Germline assignment: CDR1 GTSNPN and CDR2 SVGIG (reference sequence). The CDR3 runs to 14 residues. V was trimmed by 5 bases and J by 6 bases, leaving 17 bases between them. The CDR3 is CAWAGTQGGQPQHF. CDR3 sequence (DNA): TGTGCCTGGGCCGGGACCCAGGGAGGTCAGCCCCAGCATTTT.